This TCR beta chain was found in a study of cytomegalovirus exposure and HLA in healthy donors. Comments on this clone: What it binds is unknown.

Per germline, CDR1 MGHRA and CDR2 YSYEKL. The CDR3 contains 16 residues. Trimming removed 4 bases from V and 1 base from J, with 14 bases in between. In the PCR, 60 Vbeta and 13 Jbeta primers were used. Measured with immunoSEQ multiplex PCR; TCRdb has only the in-frame clones, and not every one. The profile shows about 100,000 clones, about 75% of them singletons. Overall study findings and caveats: For most TCR sequences rarity was the rule, although some public TCRs occurred in many donors.

Material for sequencing was PBMCs. The rearrangement uses TRBV4-1 and TRBJ1-5, with a tentative D call TRBD1 (5 bases). The receptor was isolated from a man aged 50-60 years in good health and CMV-seronegative. CDR3 bases: TGCGCCAGCAGCCGAGGCGGGGCTGGAAGCAATCAGCCCCAGCATTTT. Encoded protein: CASSRGGAGSNQPQHF.